The 26 T cell receptor beta chains presented below share a single source sample, sequenced in a study of early T cells in non-severe SARS-CoV-2 infection. TCRdb fed the 5' RACE reads into MiXCR, producing one record per CDR3 protein. The sample includes tens of thousands of distinct CDR3 sequences, 5% of them seen just once. Specimen: whole blood, collected at baseline. The receptors shown here come from an adult who was a healthcare worker with PCR-confirmed SARS-CoV-2 infection or an uninfected control (not recorded which).

Ten or more counts support this clonotype. The CDR3 sequence is CASKARGVGKTQYF. CDR3 nucleotide sequence: TGTGCCAGCAAGGCCCGGGGCGTCGGGAAGACCCAGTACTTC. This chain links TRBV12-3 or TRBV12-4 with TRBJ2-5; D could derive from TRBD1 or TRBD2 (5 bases each). Deletions cut 7 bases from V and 6 bases from J, with 18 bases between. CDR3 length equals 14 residues.

The chain couples TRBV12-3 or TRBV12-4 to TRBJ2-5; 10 nucleotides match TRBD2. Trimming cost V 4 bases and J 0 bases; bases outside gene matches: 8. This CDR3 comprises 17 residues. CDR3 in DNA: TGTGCCAGCAGTTCCCGAGGTAGCGGGAGGTACCAAGAGACCCAGTACTTC. This encodes CASSSRGSGRYQETQYF.

This clonotype was recorded at least ten times. The V call is TRBV20-1, the J call TRBJ2-7; D gene ambiguous. Germline loops: CDR1 DFQATT, CDR2 SNEGSKA (reference sequence). Deletions cut 1 base from V and 6 bases from J, with 7 bases between. This CDR3 contains 11 residues. The CDR3 DNA reads as TGCAGTGCTAGAGTGGTCCTCGAGCAGTACTTC. The encoded protein is CSARVVLEQYF.

This clonotype was counted ten times or more. The rearrangement links TRBV19 to TRBJ2-1, with TRBD2 matching 7 bases. Unmatched junction bases numbered 15, after V lost 6 bases and J lost 7 bases. Germline V lookup: CDR1 LNHDA, CDR2 SQIVND (reference sequence). CDR3 length: 16 residues. CDR3: CASRDRDYGPGNEQFF. The DNA for the CDR3 is TGTGCCAGTAGAGACCGGGACTATGGTCCGGGGAATGAGCAGTTCTTC. Filled out from reference TRBV19 and TRBJ2-1, the complete variable domain reads DGGITQSPKYLFRKEGQNVTLSCEQNLNHDAMYWYRQDPGQGLRLIYYSQIVNDFQKGDIAEGYSVSREKKESFPLTVTSAQKNPTAFYLCASRDRDYGPGNEQFFGPGTRLTVL.

This clonotype has a count of ten or more. The chain has TRBV28 and TRBJ2-4; 7 nucleotides agree with TRBD2. Germline V gives CDR1 MDHEN, CDR2 SYDVKM. J was trimmed by 2 bases and V by 6 bases; bases with no gene match: 4. This CDR3 has 14 residues. The CDR3 sequence: CASRSSGTKNIQYF. The CDR3 bases are TGTGCCAGCAGATCTAGCGGTACCAAAAACATTCAGTACTTC.

V is TRBV9 and J is TRBJ2-2, with a tentative D call TRBD2 (5 bases). Germline values: CDR1 SGDLS, CDR2 YYNGEE. V shed 0 bases and J shed 6 bases, with 9 bases lying between them. CDR3 length equals 14 residues. CDR3 coding DNA: TGTGCCAGCAGCGTAGTGTCGAGGGCCGGGGAGCTGTTTTTT. Amino acid sequence: CASSVVSRAGELFF.

The rearrangement joins TRBV4-1 to TRBJ1-1; 10 nucleotides line up with TRBD1. The length of the CDR3 is 15 residues. CDR1 and CDR2 (germline): MGHRA, YSYEKL. J gave up 3 bases and V 3 bases, and 4 bases lay outside the gene matches. CDR3 in DNA: TGCGCCAGCAGCCAGGGAGACAGGGGGCACACTGAAGCTTTCTTT. Amino acid sequence: CASSQGDRGHTEAFF.

This clonotype was seen repeatedly, ten times or more. The chain uses TRBV6-5 and TRBJ2-7; tentative D call: TRBD1 (5 bases). The germline CDR1 and CDR2 sequences are MNHEY and SVGAGI. The CDR3 extends over 14 amino acids. V lost 6 bases to trimming and J lost 3 bases, with 15 bases between them. CDR3 DNA: TGTGCCAGCAGCCAGAAACAGGCCTTCTACGAGCAGTACTTC. It codes for CASSQKQAFYEQYF.

This clonotype was recorded a few times. The chain carries TRBV10-2 and TRBJ2-5; 11 bases match TRBD2. Germline assignment: CDR1 WSHSY and CDR2 SAAADI. The CDR3 is made up of 18 amino acids. After removal of 3 bases from V and 0 bases from J, the junction contained 9 bases not matched to a gene. Written as DNA, the CDR3 is TGCGCCAGCAGTGATCTACAAGGACTAGCGGGTCACCAAGAGACCCAGTACTTC. Amino acids: CASSDLQGLAGHQETQYF.

This clonotype was found many times. The chain has TRBV12-3 or TRBV12-4 and TRBJ1-1; 7 bases map to TRBD1. The trim removed 4 bases at V and 13 bases at J, leaving 24 bases unmatched. This CDR3 spans 17 amino acids. This chain's CDR3 is CASSSTRGTAGAIRVFF. Here the CDR3 DNA reads TGTGCCAGCAGTTCAACGCGGGGGACAGCGGGCGCAATCCGGGTTTTCTTT.

At least ten counts were recorded for this clonotype. The chain recombines TRBV19 with TRBJ2-3, with TRBD2 identical over 9 bases. CDR1 is LNHDA, CDR2 SQIVND, per germline (reference sequence). CDR3 size: 16 residues. Trimming at V came to 0 bases and at J to 3 bases, leaving 4 bases not matched to a gene. In DNA, the CDR3 is TGTGCCAGTAGTATAGAATCAGGACTAGCGACAGATACGCAGTATTTT. Amino acids: CASSIESGLATDTQYF.

Ten or more counts support this clonotype. The chain employs TRBV2 and TRBJ2-3; 7 bases are a match to TRBD2. The CDR3 extends over 15 amino acids. The V segment lost 3 bases and the J segment 2 bases; nucleotides outside the gene matches: 5. Germline CDR1 is SNHLY and CDR2 is FYNNEI. CDR3 residues: CASSDLAALTDTQYF. CDR3 nucleotide sequence: TGTGCCAGCAGTGATCTAGCGGCGCTCACAGATACGCAGTATTTT.

This clonotype was detected many times. This chain links TRBV20-1 with TRBJ2-7; D remains unclear. This CDR3 region has 14 residues. The V end was cut by 0 bases, the J end by 0 bases, with 9 bases between. CDR1 DFQATT and CDR2 SNEGSKA come from the germline V gene (reference sequence). DNA of the CDR3: TGCAGTGCTAGAGATTTTAGGGTCTCCTACGAGCAGTACTTC. This encodes CSARDFRVSYEQYF.

CDR3 residues: CASSPQGPEGFTGELFF. As DNA, the CDR3 is TGTGCCAGCAGTCCACAAGGGCCAGAGGGGTTCACCGGGGAGCTGTTTTTT. This chain links TRBV12-3 or TRBV12-4 with TRBJ2-2, with D possibly called TRBD1 or TRBD2 (5 bases each). The germline V and J ends were trimmed by 5 bases and 4 bases, with 20 bases remaining between them. The CDR3 contains 17 residues.

This clonotype was counted only a few times. CDR3 residues: CAISGETGSEKLFF. CDR3 DNA: TGTGCCATCAGTGGGGAAACAGGGAGTGAAAAACTGTTTTTT. The V gene is TRBV10-3, the J gene TRBJ1-4, with D maybe TRBD1 (6 bases). The germline V and J ends were trimmed by 4 bases and 7 bases, with 13 bases remaining between them. CDR3 length: 14 residues. The germline CDR1 and CDR2 sequences are ENHRY and SYGVKD.

This clonotype was found a few times. V usage is TRBV7-2 and J usage is TRBJ2-1, with D perhaps assigned TRBD1 or TRBD2 (6 bases each). Trimming stripped 2 bases from V and 3 bases from J, with 14 bases between. CDR1 and CDR2 from the germline V gene are SGHTA and FQGNSA. The CDR3 is made up of 16 amino acids. The CDR3 region is CASSLQGGLSYNEQFF. CDR3 nucleotide sequence: TGTGCCAGCAGCTTACAAGGGGGACTGAGCTACAATGAGCAGTTCTTC.

This clonotype was recorded many times. V is TRBV7-2 and J is TRBJ2-1; TRBD2 is a possible D gene (5 bases). The CDR3 covers 15 residues. The V gene's germline CDR1 is SGHTA and CDR2 FQGNSA. Trimming took off 2 bases at V and 4 bases at J, with 12 bases between the two ends. The CDR3 reads CASSLSLALYNEQFF. In nucleotides, the CDR3 is TGTGCCAGCAGCTTATCGCTAGCCCTATACAATGAGCAGTTCTTC.

This clonotype is deemed large (0.1 to 1%). V gene TRBV9 combines with J gene TRBJ1-2; D is uncertain. The CDR3 length is 14 residues. Germline V gene lookup returns CDR1 SGDLS and CDR2 YYNGEE. The ends were cut back, 0 bases at V and 0 bases at J, with 6 bases in the middle. This chain's CDR3 is CASSVGEPNYGYTF. In DNA, the CDR3 is TGTGCCAGCAGCGTAGGAGAACCTAACTATGGCTACACCTTC.

This clonotype was observed many times. The chain links TRBV7-2 to TRBJ1-6; TRBD1 agrees at 9 bases. J was trimmed by 2 bases and V by 4 bases; bases with no gene match: 6. The germline V gene encodes CDR1 SGHTA and CDR2 FQGNSA. This CDR3 region has 17 residues. The CDR3 DNA is TGTGCCAGCAGCTATACACAGGGGGCCACCTATAATTCACCCCTCCACTTT. Amino acid sequence: CASSYTQGATYNSPLHF.

The table lists this clonotype with a few counts. This chain connects TRBV20-1 to TRBJ2-5, with 9 bases aligning to TRBD1. Looked up from germline, CDR1 is DFQATT and CDR2 is SNEGSKA (reference sequence). CDR3 length: 15 amino acids. J lost 4 bases, V lost 5 bases, and 11 bases had no gene match. In DNA form, the CDR3 reads TGCAGTGCTGACCAGGGGACAGGGTGGGGAGAGACCCAGTACTTC. This translates into CSADQGTGWGETQYF.

The table lists this clonotype with many counts. CDR3 coding DNA: TGTGCCAGCAGCGTAGCCGGGGGACTAGCCACGGAGCAGTTCTTC. It specifies CASSVAGGLATEQFF. This rearrangement joins TRBV9 to TRBJ2-1; 9 nucleotides agree with TRBD2. CDR3 length: 15 amino acids. Germline V gene lookup returns CDR1 SGDLS and CDR2 YYNGEE. The V gene end was trimmed by 0 bases and the J gene end by 10 bases; junction bases not matched to a gene: 8.

V is TRBV2 and J is TRBJ2-7, with D perhaps given as TRBD1 or TRBD2 (5 bases each). V dropped 0 bases and J dropped 10 bases, with 13 bases sitting between them. The germline V gene has CDR1 SNHLY and CDR2 FYNNEI. CDR3 length: 13 residues. The CDR3 bases are TGTGCCAGCAGTGAAGCGAGGGGAGCTGAACAGTACTTC. This gives the protein CASSEARGAEQYF.

This clonotype was picked up a small number of times. The chain employs TRBV19 and TRBJ2-7, with D uncertain. The CDR3 has 14 residues. V lost 3 bases to trimming and J lost 3 bases, with 12 bases between them. Germline V lookup: CDR1 LNHDA, CDR2 SQIVND (reference sequence). CDR3 sequence (DNA): TGTGCCAGTAGTATTGCAGCTTGGGACTACGAGCAGTACTTC. This translates into CASSIAAWDYEQYF.

This clonotype was recorded only once. The rearrangement uses TRBV2 and TRBJ2-5; TRBD2 aligns across 11 bases. The CDR3 is 16 amino acids. From germline, CDR1 is SNHLY and CDR2 FYNNEI. The V and J ends lost 5 bases and 5 bases, in that order; junction bases with no gene match: 10. In DNA form, the CDR3 reads TGTGCCAGCAGTTCACTACTAGCGGGAGCAGGGGAGACCCAGTACTTC. Translated: CASSSLLAGAGETQYF. Looking up the rest from reference TRBV2 and TRBJ2-5 gives the full variable domain: EPEVTQTPSHQVTQMGQEVILRCVPISNHLYFYWYRQILGQKVEFLVSFYNNEISEKSEIFDDQFSVERPDGSNFTLKIRSTKLEDSAMYFCASSSLLAGAGETQYFGPGTRLLVL.

The chain has TRBV3-1 and TRBJ1-2; the D is unclear. Germline V CDR1 and CDR2: LGHDT, YNNKEL (reference sequence). CDR3 length: 13 amino acids. V lost 1 base and J lost 4, with 7 bases in between. CDR3 sequence: CASSQVRTYGYTF. For the CDR3, the DNA is TGTGCCAGCAGCCAAGTGAGAACCTATGGCTACACCTTC.

This clonotype was seen repeatedly, ten times or more. The CDR3 loop reads CASSYPRSPDTQYF. Written as DNA, the CDR3 is TGTGCCAGCAGCTACCCCCGCAGTCCAGATACGCAGTATTTT. The genes are TRBV7-3 and TRBJ2-3, with no clear D. CDR3 length: 14 residues. V gave up 4 bases and J gave up 4 bases, with 12 bases separating them. CDR1 is SGHTA, CDR2 FQGTGA, per germline.